These 30 T cell receptor beta chains were sequenced from one sample in a study of blood T cell repertoires in COVID-19. Produced via immunoSEQ multiplex PCR; TCRdb's table is partial and in-frame only. Of fewer than 50,000 clones listed, 73% are singletons. The specimen was peripheral blood. Source of these receptors: a man older than 75 with acute or convalescent COVID-19.

The chain carries TRBV27 and TRBJ1-4; D gene unclear. In germline, CDR1 is MNHEY, CDR2 SMNVEV (reference sequence). The CDR3 spans 15 residues. Trimming took 6 bases from V and 0 from J, leaving 11 bases between them. The CDR3 region has the DNA TGTGCCAGCAGGAGGAGAGAAGCAACTAATGAAAAACTGTTTTTT. This translates into CASRRREATNEKLFF.

V is TRBV6-2 or TRBV6-3 and J is TRBJ1-5; TRBD1 matches 9 bases. This CDR3 region has 17 residues. The germline gives CDR1 MNHEY, CDR2 SVGEGT. J gave up 0 bases and V 4 bases, and 7 bases lay outside the gene matches. CDR3 sequence (DNA): TGTGCCAGCAGTTCCTACGGGACAGGGTATAGCAATCAGCCCCAGCATTTT. This sequence encodes CASSSYGTGYSNQPQHF.

This clone was seen a handful of times. The chain recombines TRBV6-5 with TRBJ2-1; TRBD2 might be the D (6 bases). Germline V CDR1 and CDR2: MNHEY, SVGAGI. The CDR3 length is 15 residues. The V end was cut by 5 bases, the J end by 9 bases, with 20 bases between. The CDR3 spells CASSLTGTGVTEQFF. The CDR3 DNA reads as TGTGCCAGCAGTCTAACCGGGACTGGGGTAACTGAGCAGTTCTTC.

The chain employs TRBV29-1 and TRBJ1-5; no clear D. The CDR3 covers 13 residues. Germline CDR1 reads SQVTM; CDR2 reads ANQGSEA. The V end lost 6 bases, the J end lost 0 bases, and 9 bases lay between the germline ends. The CDR3 loop reads CSVADYSNQPQHF. CDR3 sequence (DNA): TGCAGCGTCGCCGACTATAGCAATCAGCCCCAGCATTTT.

This chain uses TRBV19 with TRBJ1-2; 8 nucleotides align to TRBD1. The CDR3 loop spans 15 amino acids. The V gene's germline CDR1 is LNHDA and CDR2 SQIVND (reference sequence). The trim removed 2 bases at V and 4 bases at J, leaving 6 bases unmatched. The CDR3 sequence is CASSIKTDRAYGYTF. The CDR3 region has the DNA TGTGCCAGTAGTATAAAAACGGACAGGGCCTATGGCTACACCTTC.

The rearrangement links TRBV27 to TRBJ2-7, with 12 nucleotides matching TRBD1. V was clipped by 4 bases and J by 6 bases; unmatched bases: 4. Germline values: CDR1 MNHEY, CDR2 SMNVEV (reference sequence). The CDR3 runs 14 residues. The CDR3: CASSWGQGAFEQYF. For the CDR3, the DNA is TGTGCCAGCAGTTGGGGACAGGGGGCCTTCGAGCAGTACTTC.

The rearrangement links TRBV18 to TRBJ2-1; D remains ambiguous. Germline V CDR1 and CDR2: KGHSH, LQKENI. Trimming pared 2 bases from V and 9 bases from J, leaving 11 bases between. CDR3 length: 13 amino acids. The CDR3 coding sequence is TGTGCCAGCTCACCAGACTCCGGCGGTGAGCAGTTCTTC. This sequence encodes CASSPDSGGEQFF.

The chain joins TRBV5-5 to TRBJ2-2; 12 bases are a match to TRBD1. V trimming: 5 bases; J trimming: 2 bases; junction bases outside the gene matches: 1. Germline CDR1 SGHKS, CDR2 YYEKEE (reference sequence). The CDR3 has 15 amino acids. The CDR3 DNA is TGTGCCAGCAGGGGGACAGGGGGCAACACCGGGGAGCTGTTTTTT. Amino acids: CASRGTGGNTGELFF.

This clone was seen many times. This chain links TRBV12-3 or TRBV12-4 with TRBJ1-2; D possibly corresponds to TRBD1 (5 bases). This CDR3 spans 11 amino acids. Trimming took 6 bases from V and 5 from J, leaving 7 bases between them. The CDR3 nucleotides read TGTGCCAGCAGCCCAGGGTATGGCTACACCTTC. Translation gives CASSPGYGYTF.

The chain recombines TRBV2 with TRBJ2-2; D is perhaps TRBD1 (6 bases). The CDR3 is made up of 14 amino acids. V shed 6 bases and J shed 6 bases, with 14 bases lying between them. Germline values: CDR1 SNHLY, CDR2 FYNNEI. CDR3 sequence: CASSILQGAGELFF. The DNA of the CDR3 is TGTGCCAGCAGCATTTTACAGGGCGCCGGGGAGCTGTTTTTT. The full variable domain, completed using reference TRBV2 and TRBJ2-2, is EPEVTQTPSHQVTQMGQEVILRCVPISNHLYFYWYRQILGQKVEFLVSFYNNEISEKSEIFDDQFSVERPDGSNFTLKIRSTKLEDSAMYFCASSILQGAGELFFGEGSRLTVL.

This clone was observed a few times. The gene calls are TRBV15 and TRBJ1-5; 7 bases align to TRBD1. CDR1 and CDR2 (germline): LNHNV, YYDKDF (reference sequence). J gave up 7 bases and V 1 base, and 4 bases lay outside the gene matches. The CDR3 loop spans 14 amino acids. The CDR3 DNA reads as TGTGCCACCAGCAGAGGGAGGGGGCTACAGCCCCAGCATTTT. Its translation is CATSRGRGLQPQHF.

The chain is built from TRBV3-1 (or the pseudogene TRBV3-2) and TRBJ1-3; D uncertain. The V end lost 0 bases, the J end lost 4 bases, and 16 bases lay between the germline ends. This CDR3 is 17 amino acids long. Looked up from germline, CDR1 is LGHDT and CDR2 is YNNKEL (reference sequence). The CDR3, as DNA: TGTGCCAGCAGCCAAGATCGACGCAGGCCGAAAGGAAACACCATATATTTT. Translation: CASSQDRRRPKGNTIYF.

This clone was recorded at least ten times. The V call is TRBV7-3, the J call TRBJ2-1; TRBD1 matches 9 bases. This CDR3 has 15 residues. CDR1 is SGHTA, CDR2 FQGTGA, per germline. The trim removed 2 bases at V and 1 base at J, leaving 0 bases unmatched. CDR3: CASSLGTGSYNEQFF. The CDR3 bases are TGTGCCAGCAGCTTAGGGACAGGGTCCTACAATGAGCAGTTCTTC.

This clone was detected a few times. The chain carries TRBV7-9 and TRBJ2-2; a weak D match, TRBD2 (5 bases). Germline V gene lookup returns CDR1 SEHNR and CDR2 FQNEAQ (reference sequence). Deletions cut 2 bases from V and 5 bases from J, with 18 bases between. This CDR3 has 17 residues. CDR3 coding DNA: TGTGCCAGCAGCTTATTGGGCGGCCTCGGCGGGACCGGGGAGCTGTTTTTT. This translates into CASSLLGGLGGTGELFF.

V and J are TRBV19 and TRBJ2-1; 13 bases are shared with TRBD2. The V and J ends lost 4 bases and 5 bases, in that order; junction bases with no gene match: 14. CDR3 length: 19 amino acids. Germline V CDR1 and CDR2: LNHDA, SQIVND (reference sequence). DNA for the CDR3: TGTGCCAGTAGTACTCGACCCCGGACTAGCGGGAGTAGGGACAATGAGCAGTTCTTC. Protein: CASSTRPRTSGSRDNEQFF. Together with reference TRBV19 and TRBJ2-1, the CDR3 gives the full variable domain: DGGITQSPKYLFRKEGQNVTLSCEQNLNHDAMYWYRQDPGQGLRLIYYSQIVNDFQKGDIAEGYSVSREKKESFPLTVTSAQKNPTAFYLCASSTRPRTSGSRDNEQFFGPGTRLTVL.

This clone was detected a few times. Other DNA sequences in this sample translate to the same CDR3. This chain connects TRBV7-2 to TRBJ2-3; D may be TRBD1 (6 bases). This CDR3 has 15 residues. Germline V gives CDR1 SGHTA, CDR2 FQGNSA. V lost 5 bases and J 1 base, leaving 13 bases between the germline ends. The CDR3 sequence: CASSPDSLGTDTQYF. CDR3 nucleotide sequence: TGTGCCAGCAGCCCGGACAGTCTGGGCACAGATACGCAGTATTTT.

This clone was seen only a few times. The chain links TRBV7-9 to TRBJ1-3; 11 nucleotides line up with TRBD1. The length of the CDR3 is 17 residues. Germline loops: CDR1 SEHNR, CDR2 FQNEAQ (reference sequence). J gave up 4 bases and V 2 bases, and 7 bases lay outside the gene matches. For the CDR3, the DNA is TGTGCCAGCAGCTTATTAGGACAGGGGGCCTGGGGAAACACCATATATTTT. It codes for CASSLLGQGAWGNTIYF.

This clone was detected only a few times. V gene TRBV19 combines with J gene TRBJ2-4; TRBD2 agrees at 9 bases. The germline V gene encodes CDR1 LNHDA and CDR2 SQIVND (reference sequence). The CDR3 is 15 residues long. The V and J ends lost 5 bases and 5 bases, in that order; junction bases with no gene match: 7. The CDR3 region is CASSPLVAGENIQYF. In DNA, the CDR3 is TGTGCCAGTAGTCCCTTGGTAGCGGGAGAAAACATTCAGTACTTC.

The J gene is TRBJ2-7, the V gene TRBV27, with D unresolved. The CDR3 is 17 amino acids. Looked up from germline, CDR1 is MNHEY and CDR2 is SMNVEV (reference sequence). Trimming left V 3 bases short and J 0 bases short, with 18 bases between. The CDR3 region has the DNA TGTGCCAGCAGTTTCCCCGTTATGAAGAGAAACTCCTACGAGCAGTACTTC. It translates to CASSFPVMKRNSYEQYF.

The chain combines TRBV11-2 with TRBJ2-1; a possible D gene is TRBD2 (5 bases). Trimming stripped 2 bases from V and 8 bases from J, with 13 bases between. Germline-derived CDR1 and CDR2 are SGHAT and FQNNGV. This CDR3 region has 14 residues. The DNA of the CDR3 is TGTGCCAGCAGCTTACTGGCTAGCTGGGATGAGCAGTTCTTC. Translated, it gives CASSLLASWDEQFF.

A few counts support this clone. CDR3 in amino acids: CASRANRGGNQPQHF. The DNA of the CDR3 is TGTGCCAGCAGAGCCAACAGGGGAGGCAATCAGCCCCAGCATTTT. The V call is TRBV6-5, the J call TRBJ1-5; 7 bases fit TRBD1. This CDR3 is built from 15 residues. Germline V CDR1 and CDR2: MNHEY, SVGAGI. J gave up 2 bases and V 6 bases, and 7 bases lay outside the gene matches.

The chain couples TRBV6-1 to TRBJ1-5; a weak D match, TRBD1 (5 bases). Germline V gene data show CDR1 as MNHNS and CDR2 as SASEGT. The germline V and J ends were trimmed by 1 base and 11 bases, with 15 bases remaining between them. This CDR3 contains 14 residues. The CDR3 DNA follows: TGTGCCAGCAGTGAAGGCTGGGGCCTCCAGACCCAGCATTTT. Its translation is CASSEGWGLQTQHF.

This chain connects TRBV18 to TRBJ2-7, with 7 positions matching TRBD1. The CDR3 covers 13 residues. With V trimmed by 9 bases and J by 2 bases, 7 bases remained unmatched. Germline V gene lookup returns CDR1 KGHSH and CDR2 LQKENI. The CDR3 DNA reads TGTGCCAGTTCTACCGGGACAGCCTACGAGCAGTACTTC. Amino acid sequence: CASSTGTAYEQYF.

This clone showed up just a few times. The chain has TRBV28 and TRBJ1-5; TRBD1 matches 9 bases. Germline lookup yields CDR1 MDHEN and CDR2 SYDVKM. This CDR3 has 16 amino acids. V shed 1 base and J 7 bases; nucleotides not matched to a gene: 8. CDR3 region: CASSLSGTGRSQPQHF. DNA of the CDR3: TGTGCCAGCAGTTTATCCGGGACAGGGAGGAGCCAGCCCCAGCATTTT.

There are a few counts of this clone. The chain links TRBV5-1 to TRBJ2-2; 9 nucleotides line up with TRBD2. Trimming at V came to 4 bases and at J to 5 bases, leaving 9 bases not matched to a gene. The CDR3 sequence is 16 residues long. Germline CDR1 SGHRS, CDR2 YFSETQ. CDR3 sequence reads: CASSGGGRAGTGELFF. Here the CDR3 DNA reads TGCGCCAGCAGCGGAGGCGGGAGGGCCGGAACCGGGGAGCTGTTTTTT.

This chain connects TRBV5-1 to TRBJ2-7; the D gene is possibly TRBD1 (7 bases). V lost 1 base and J 4 bases, leaving 12 bases between the germline ends. This CDR3 comprises 14 residues. Germline values: CDR1 SGHRS, CDR2 YFSETQ. This chain's CDR3 is CASSLRSGGYEQYF. CDR3 sequence (DNA): TGCGCCAGCAGCTTGAGGTCAGGGGGGTACGAGCAGTACTTC.

This clone was counted only a few times. The chain combines TRBV6-5 with TRBJ1-1; no reliable D call. V lost 0 bases and J 0 bases, leaving 11 bases between the germline ends. Germline values: CDR1 MNHEY, CDR2 SVGAGI. The CDR3 has 16 amino acids. The CDR3 is CASSYSKYSMNTEAFF. DNA of the CDR3: TGTGCCAGCAGTTACTCGAAGTACAGTATGAACACTGAAGCTTTCTTT.

Only a few counts were recorded for this clone. The chain is built from TRBV28 and TRBJ2-1, with 12 bases aligning to TRBD2. The V segment lost 2 bases and the J segment 10 bases; nucleotides outside the gene matches: 9. The CDR3 has 16 amino acids. CDR1 MDHEN and CDR2 SYDVKM come from the germline V gene. The CDR3 DNA reads TGTGCCAGCAGTTTAGGGCTAGCGGGAGGGTATAGGGAGCAGTTCTTC. Translation: CASSLGLAGGYREQFF.

The gene calls are TRBV10-3 and TRBJ2-3, with 15 bases fitting TRBD2. This CDR3 is built from 16 residues. Germline CDR1 ENHRY, CDR2 SYGVKD. After removal of 7 bases from V and 1 base from J, the junction contained 3 bases not matched to a gene. The CDR3: CAITRTSGRGTDTQYF. The CDR3 region has the DNA TGTGCCATCACCAGGACTAGCGGGAGGGGCACAGATACGCAGTATTTT.

The chain carries TRBV9 and TRBJ2-5; D possibly corresponds to TRBD2 (6 bases). The CDR3 covers 14 residues. Germline V gene sequence: CDR1 SGDLS, CDR2 YYNGEE. V lost 3 bases, J lost 0 bases, and 9 bases lay in between. The CDR3: CASSARDYQETQYF. The CDR3 DNA reads as TGTGCCAGCAGCGCACGGGACTACCAAGAGACCCAGTACTTC.